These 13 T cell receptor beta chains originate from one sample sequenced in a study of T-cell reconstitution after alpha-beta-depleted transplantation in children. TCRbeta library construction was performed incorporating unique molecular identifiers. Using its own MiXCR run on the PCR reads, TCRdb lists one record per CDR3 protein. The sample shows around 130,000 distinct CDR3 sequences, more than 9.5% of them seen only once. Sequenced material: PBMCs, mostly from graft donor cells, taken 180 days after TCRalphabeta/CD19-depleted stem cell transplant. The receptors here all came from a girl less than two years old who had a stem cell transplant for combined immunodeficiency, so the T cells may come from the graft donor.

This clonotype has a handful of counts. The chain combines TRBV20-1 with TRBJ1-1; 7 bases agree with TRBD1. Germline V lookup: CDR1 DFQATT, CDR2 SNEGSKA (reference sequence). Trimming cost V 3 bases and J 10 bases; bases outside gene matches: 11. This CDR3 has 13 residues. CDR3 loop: CSARGGLTGLAFF. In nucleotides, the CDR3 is TGCAGTGCTAGGGGGGGCTTGACAGGGCTAGCTTTCTTT.

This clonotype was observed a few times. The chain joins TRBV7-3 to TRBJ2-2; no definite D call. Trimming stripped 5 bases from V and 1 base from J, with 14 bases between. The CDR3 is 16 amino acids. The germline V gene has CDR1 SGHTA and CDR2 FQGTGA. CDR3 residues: CASSLRPTRNTGELFF. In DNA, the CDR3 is TGTGCCAGCAGCCTTAGACCGACGCGGAACACCGGGGAGCTGTTTTTT. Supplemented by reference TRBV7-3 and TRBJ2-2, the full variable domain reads GAGVSQTPSNKVTEKGKYVELRCDPISGHTALYWYRQSLGQGPEFLIYFQGTGAADDSGLPNDRFFAVRPEGSVSTLKIQRTERGDSAVYLCASSLRPTRNTGELFFGEGSRLTVL.

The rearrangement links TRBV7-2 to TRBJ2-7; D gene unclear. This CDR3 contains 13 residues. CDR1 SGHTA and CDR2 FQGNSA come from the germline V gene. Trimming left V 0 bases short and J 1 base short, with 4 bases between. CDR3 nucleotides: TGTGCCAGCAGCTTAGCACAATCCTACGAGCAGTACTTC. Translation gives CASSLAQSYEQYF.

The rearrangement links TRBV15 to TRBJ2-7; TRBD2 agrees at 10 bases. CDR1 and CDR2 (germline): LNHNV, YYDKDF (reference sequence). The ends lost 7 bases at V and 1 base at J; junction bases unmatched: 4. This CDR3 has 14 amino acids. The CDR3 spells CATKASGRSYEQYF. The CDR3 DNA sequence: TGTGCCACCAAAGCTAGCGGGAGATCCTACGAGCAGTACTTC.

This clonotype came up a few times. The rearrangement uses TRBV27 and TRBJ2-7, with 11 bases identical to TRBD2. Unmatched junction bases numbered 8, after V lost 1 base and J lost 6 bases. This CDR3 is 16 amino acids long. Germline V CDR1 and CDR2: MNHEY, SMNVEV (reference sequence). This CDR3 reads CASSLWNSGRASEQYF. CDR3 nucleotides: TGTGCCAGCAGTTTATGGAATAGCGGGAGGGCCTCCGAGCAGTACTTC.

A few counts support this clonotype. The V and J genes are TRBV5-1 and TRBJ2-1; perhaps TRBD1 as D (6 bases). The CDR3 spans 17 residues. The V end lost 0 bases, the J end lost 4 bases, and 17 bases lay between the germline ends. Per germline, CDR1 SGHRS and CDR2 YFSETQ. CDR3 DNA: TGCGCCAGCAGCTTGGCCAAGGTCCGGACAGCTTACAATGAGCAGTTCTTC. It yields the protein CASSLAKVRTAYNEQFF.

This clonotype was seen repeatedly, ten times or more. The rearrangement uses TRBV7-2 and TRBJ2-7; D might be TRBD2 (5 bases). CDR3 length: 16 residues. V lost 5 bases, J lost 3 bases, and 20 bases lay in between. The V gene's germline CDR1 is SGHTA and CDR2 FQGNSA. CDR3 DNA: TGTGCCAGCAGCACCGGGATCGGCGCGCAGGTCTACGAGCAGTACTTC. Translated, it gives CASSTGIGAQVYEQYF.

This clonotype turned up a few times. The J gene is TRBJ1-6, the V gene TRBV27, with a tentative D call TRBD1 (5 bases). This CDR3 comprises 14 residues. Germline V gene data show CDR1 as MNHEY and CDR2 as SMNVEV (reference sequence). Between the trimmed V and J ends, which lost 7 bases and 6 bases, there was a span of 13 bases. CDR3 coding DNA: TGTGCCAGCAAACGACAGCATGTTAATTCACCCCTCCACTTT. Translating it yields CASKRQHVNSPLHF.

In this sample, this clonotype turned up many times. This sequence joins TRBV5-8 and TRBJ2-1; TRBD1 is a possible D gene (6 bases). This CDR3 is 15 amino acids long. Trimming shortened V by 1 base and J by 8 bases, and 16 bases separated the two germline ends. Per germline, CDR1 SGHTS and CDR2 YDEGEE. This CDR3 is CASSLTGTVLDEQFF. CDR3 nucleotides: TGTGCCAGCAGCTTGACAGGGACGGTATTGGATGAGCAGTTCTTC.

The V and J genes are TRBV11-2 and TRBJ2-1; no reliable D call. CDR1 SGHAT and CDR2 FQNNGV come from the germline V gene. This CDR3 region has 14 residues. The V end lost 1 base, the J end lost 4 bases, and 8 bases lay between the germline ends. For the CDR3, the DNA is TGTGCCAGCAGCTTAGGACACCAGTACAATGAGCAGTTCTTC. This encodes CASSLGHQYNEQFF.

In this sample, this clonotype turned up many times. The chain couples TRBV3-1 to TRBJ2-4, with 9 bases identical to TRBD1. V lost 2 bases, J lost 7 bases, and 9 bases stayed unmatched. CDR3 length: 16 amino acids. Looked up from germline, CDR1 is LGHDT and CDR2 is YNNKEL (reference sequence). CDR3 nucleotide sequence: TGTGCCAGCAGCCAACTCCCGGGACAGGGTGGGAACATTCAGTACTTC. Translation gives CASSQLPGQGGNIQYF.

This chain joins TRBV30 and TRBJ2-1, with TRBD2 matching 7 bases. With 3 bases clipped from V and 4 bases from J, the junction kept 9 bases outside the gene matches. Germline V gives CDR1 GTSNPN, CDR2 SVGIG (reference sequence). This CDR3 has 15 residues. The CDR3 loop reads CAWSPGLRVYNEQFF. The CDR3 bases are TGTGCCTGGAGCCCGGGACTACGGGTTTACAATGAGCAGTTCTTC.

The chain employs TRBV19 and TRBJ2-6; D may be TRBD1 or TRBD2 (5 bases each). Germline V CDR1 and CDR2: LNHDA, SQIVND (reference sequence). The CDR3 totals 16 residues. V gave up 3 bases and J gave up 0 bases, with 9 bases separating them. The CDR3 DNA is TGTGCCAGTAGTATGGGACGGCTCTCTGGGGCCAACGTCCTGACTTTC. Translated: CASSMGRLSGANVLTF.